The 14 T cell receptor beta chains given below trace back to one sample, sequenced in a study of T-cell memory formation after mild COVID-19. A single record per CDR3 protein comes from TCRdb applying MiXCR to the 5' RACE reads. The repertoire includes approximately 30,000 distinct CDR3 sequences, around 15% of them detected once, and around 1.4% sits in the top ten. The sample taken for sequencing was PBMCs or a T cell subset sorted from them (not recorded which). These receptors all stem from an adult who had mild COVID-19 (a few samples of this study predate the infection). Cell type and time point are not known.

In its sample, this clonotype was seen many times. CDR3 protein: CASSSSGSTDTQYF. The CDR3 DNA reads TGTGCCAGCAGCTCAAGTGGGTCCACAGATACGCAGTATTTT. J is TRBJ2-3 and V is TRBV7-9; D unresolved. Germline V lookup: CDR1 SEHNR, CDR2 FQNEAQ (reference sequence). V lost 4 bases, J lost 2 bases, and 10 bases lay in between. CDR3 length: 14 residues.

This clonotype was counted ten times or more. V usage is TRBV5-1 and J usage is TRBJ2-4; D is uncertain. The CDR3 sequence is 12 residues long. Germline CDR1 is SGHRS and CDR2 is YFSETQ. V was cut by 6 bases and J by 2 bases, with 6 bases left in between. The CDR3 spells CASKSSKNIQYF. CDR3 DNA sequence: TGCGCCAGCAAGAGTTCCAAAAACATTCAGTACTTC.

This clonotype was observed many times. The chain combines TRBV15 with TRBJ1-2; D gene uncertain. This CDR3 spans 16 amino acids. V lost 2 bases and J lost 8, with 21 bases in between. Germline V lookup: CDR1 LNHNV, CDR2 YYDKDF (reference sequence). CDR3 bases: TGTGCCACCAGCAGACCCACACTCTCCGGAAGTAAGGGCTACACCTTC. As protein: CATSRPTLSGSKGYTF.

This clonotype has just a few counts. The V gene is TRBV6-1, the J gene TRBJ1-1, with no clear D. V gave up 4 bases and J gave up 4 bases, with 13 bases separating them. This CDR3 has 14 amino acids. Germline lookup yields CDR1 MNHNS and CDR2 SASEGT. CDR3 sequence (DNA): TGTGCCAGCAGTGTAGTGGGTATGGGCACTGAAGCTTTCTTT. Its protein is CASSVVGMGTEAFF.

The CDR3 sequence: CAISDSVLGHKEAFF. The CDR3 DNA sequence: TGTGCCATCAGTGACTCGGTCCTCGGACACAAAGAAGCTTTCTTT. The chain links TRBV10-3 to TRBJ1-1, with TRBD1 as a possible D gene (5 bases). Looked up from germline, CDR1 is ENHRY and CDR2 is SYGVKD. Trimming cost V 3 bases and J 8 bases, with 19 bases left between them. The CDR3 totals 15 residues.

Here the CDR3 reads CATSETGLARRQETQYF. In DNA form, the CDR3 reads TGTGCCACCAGTGAAACTGGACTAGCCCGTCGTCAAGAGACCCAGTACTTC. This chain links TRBV24-1 with TRBJ2-5, with TRBD2 identical over 8 bases. This CDR3 contains 17 residues. The germline gives CDR1 KGHDR, CDR2 SFDVKD. V shed 4 bases and J 2 bases; nucleotides not matched to a gene: 11.

This clonotype was counted many times. The rearrangement joins TRBV12-3 or TRBV12-4 to TRBJ1-5; D might be TRBD1 (6 bases). This CDR3 spans 14 amino acids. The V end lost 4 bases, the J end lost 6 bases, and 13 bases lay between the germline ends. The CDR3 region has the DNA TGTGCCAGCAGTTCGACAGGTTTCCGTCAGCCCCAGCATTTT. Amino acids: CASSSTGFRQPQHF.

This clonotype was picked up a small number of times. The chain recombines TRBV12-3 or TRBV12-4 with TRBJ2-7; 7 bases are a match to TRBD1. With 6 bases clipped from V and 6 bases from J, the junction kept 11 bases outside the gene matches. The CDR3 totals 14 residues. The CDR3 protein is CASRPTGSLFEQYF. The DNA of the CDR3 is TGTGCCAGCAGGCCGACAGGGAGTTTATTCGAGCAGTACTTC.

This clonotype was counted a few times. The V call is TRBV14, the J call TRBJ1-1; the match to TRBD1 covers 7 bases. J gave up 11 bases and V 3 bases, and 9 bases lay outside the gene matches. The CDR3 has 13 residues. Germline CDR1 is SGHDN and CDR2 is FVKESK. Written as DNA, the CDR3 is TGTGCCAGCAGCCATCGACAGGGAGGCGAGGCTTTCTTT. This translates into CASSHRQGGEAFF.

V usage is TRBV5-1 and J usage is TRBJ2-3; D call uncertain. This CDR3 spans 14 amino acids. The ends were cut back, 2 bases at V and 2 bases at J, with 9 bases in the middle. Per the germline V gene, CDR1 is SGHRS and CDR2 is YFSETQ. The CDR3 spells CASSFRQATDTQYF. The CDR3 DNA sequence: TGCGCCAGCAGCTTTAGGCAGGCCACAGATACGCAGTATTTT.

The CDR3 loop is CASIWGGGDYNEQFF. The CDR3 nucleotides are TGTGCCAGCATTTGGGGCGGGGGGGATTACAATGAGCAGTTCTTC. J is TRBJ2-1 and V is TRBV12-3 or TRBV12-4; the match to TRBD2 covers 9 bases. With 7 bases clipped from V and 4 bases from J, the junction kept 8 bases outside the gene matches. The length of the CDR3 is 15 residues.

This clonotype was observed many times. The V and J genes are TRBV7-3 and TRBJ2-5, with 10 bases fitting TRBD1. Germline V lookup: CDR1 SGHTA, CDR2 FQGTGA. The CDR3 length is 15 residues. With 1 base clipped from V and 3 bases from J, the junction kept 2 bases outside the gene matches. CDR3 residues: CASSLIGTGEETQYF. CDR3 nucleotides: TGTGCCAGCAGCTTAATAGGGACAGGGGAAGAGACCCAGTACTTC.

This clonotype was counted between two and nine times. CDR3 sequence: CATRGNMHYGYTF. Written as DNA, the CDR3 is TGTGCCACCCGAGGCAACATGCACTATGGCTACACCTTC. The gene calls are TRBV11-3 and TRBJ1-2; D is unresolved. The CDR3 loop spans 13 amino acids. V was shortened by 10 bases and J by 3 bases, with 15 bases between the two germline ends. Germline CDR1 SGHNT, CDR2 YENEEA. The entire variable domain, with the rest obtained from reference TRBV11-3 and TRBJ1-2, is as follows: EAGVVQSPRYKIIEKKQPVAFWCNPISGHNTLYWYLQNLGQGPELLIRYENEEAVDDSQLPKDRFSAERLKGVDSTLKIQPAELGDSAVYLCATRGNMHYGYTFGSGTRLTVV.

This clonotype was seen at least ten times. J is TRBJ2-3 and V is TRBV6-5, with TRBD1 as a possible D gene (5 bases). Germline lookup yields CDR1 MNHEY and CDR2 SVGAGI. The germline V and J ends were trimmed by 6 bases and 2 bases, with 12 bases remaining between them. The CDR3 sequence is 14 residues long. CDR3 protein: CASRRQGDTDTQYF. CDR3 coding DNA: TGTGCCAGCAGGCGACAAGGGGACACAGATACGCAGTATTTT.